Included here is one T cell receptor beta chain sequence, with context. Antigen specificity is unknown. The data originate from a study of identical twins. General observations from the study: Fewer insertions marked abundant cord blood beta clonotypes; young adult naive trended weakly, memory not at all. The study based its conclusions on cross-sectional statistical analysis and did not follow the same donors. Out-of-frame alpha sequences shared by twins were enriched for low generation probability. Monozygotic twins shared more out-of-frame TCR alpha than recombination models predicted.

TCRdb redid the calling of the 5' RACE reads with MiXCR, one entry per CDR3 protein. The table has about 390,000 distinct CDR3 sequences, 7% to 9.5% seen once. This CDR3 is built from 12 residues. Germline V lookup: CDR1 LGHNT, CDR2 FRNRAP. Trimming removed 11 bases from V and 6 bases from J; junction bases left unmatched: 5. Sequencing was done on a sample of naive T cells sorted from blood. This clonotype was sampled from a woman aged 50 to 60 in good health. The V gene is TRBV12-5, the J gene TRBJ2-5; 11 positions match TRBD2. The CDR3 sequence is CAAGTSGKTQYF. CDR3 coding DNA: TGTGCTGCCGGGACTAGCGGAAAGACCCAGTACTTC. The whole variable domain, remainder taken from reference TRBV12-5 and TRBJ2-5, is DARVTQTPRHKVTEMGQEVTMRCQPILGHNTVFWYRQTMMQGLELLAYFRNRAPLDDSGMPKDRFSAEMPDATLATLKIQPSEPRDSAVYFCAAGTSGKTQYFGPGTRLLVL.